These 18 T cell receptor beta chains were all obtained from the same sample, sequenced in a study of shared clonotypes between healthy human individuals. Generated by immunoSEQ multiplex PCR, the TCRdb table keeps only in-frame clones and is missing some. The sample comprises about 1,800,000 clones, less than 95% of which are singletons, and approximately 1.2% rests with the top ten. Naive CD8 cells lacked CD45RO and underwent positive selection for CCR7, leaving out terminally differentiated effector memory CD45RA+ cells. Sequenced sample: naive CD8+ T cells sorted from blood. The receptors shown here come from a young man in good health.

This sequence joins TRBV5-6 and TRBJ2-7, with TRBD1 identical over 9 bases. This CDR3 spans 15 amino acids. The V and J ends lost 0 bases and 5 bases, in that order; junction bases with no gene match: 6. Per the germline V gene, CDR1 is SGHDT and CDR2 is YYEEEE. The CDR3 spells CASSLAGTGSHEQYF. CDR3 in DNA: TGTGCCAGCAGCTTGGCCGGGACAGGGAGCCACGAGCAGTACTTC.

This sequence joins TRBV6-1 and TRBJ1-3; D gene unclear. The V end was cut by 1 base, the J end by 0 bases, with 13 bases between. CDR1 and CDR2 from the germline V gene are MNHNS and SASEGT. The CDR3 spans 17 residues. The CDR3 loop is CASSEGFEGFSGNTIYF. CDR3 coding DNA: TGTGCCAGCAGTGAAGGGTTCGAGGGATTCTCTGGAAACACCATATATTTT.

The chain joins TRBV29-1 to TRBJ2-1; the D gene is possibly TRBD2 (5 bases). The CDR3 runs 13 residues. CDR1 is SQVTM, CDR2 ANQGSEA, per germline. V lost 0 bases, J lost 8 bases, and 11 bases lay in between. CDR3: CSVEDEGGYEQFF. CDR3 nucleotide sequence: TGCAGCGTTGAAGATGAGGGCGGCTATGAGCAGTTCTTC.

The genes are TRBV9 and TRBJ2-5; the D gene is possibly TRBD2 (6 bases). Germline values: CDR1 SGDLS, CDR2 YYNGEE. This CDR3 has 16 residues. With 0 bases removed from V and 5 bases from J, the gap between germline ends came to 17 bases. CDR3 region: CASSVAPGGTRETQYF. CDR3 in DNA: TGTGCCAGCAGCGTAGCCCCGGGCGGGACCCGGGAGACCCAGTACTTC.

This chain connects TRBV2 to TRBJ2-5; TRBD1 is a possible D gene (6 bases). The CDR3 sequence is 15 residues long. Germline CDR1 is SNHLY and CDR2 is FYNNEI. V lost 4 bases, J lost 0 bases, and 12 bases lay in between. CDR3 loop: CASSGKGVYQETQYF. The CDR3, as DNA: TGTGCCAGCAGTGGTAAGGGGGTCTACCAAGAGACCCAGTACTTC. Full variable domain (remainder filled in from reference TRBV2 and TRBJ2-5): EPEVTQTPSHQVTQMGQEVILRCVPISNHLYFYWYRQILGQKVEFLVSFYNNEISEKSEIFDDQFSVERPDGSNFTLKIRSTKLEDSAMYFCASSGKGVYQETQYFGPGTRLLVL.

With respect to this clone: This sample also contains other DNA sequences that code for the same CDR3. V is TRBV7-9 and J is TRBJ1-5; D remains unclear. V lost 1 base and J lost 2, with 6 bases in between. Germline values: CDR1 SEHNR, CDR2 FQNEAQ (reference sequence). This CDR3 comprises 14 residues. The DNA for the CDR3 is TGTGCCAGCAGCTTAGGCGGTGGCAATCAGCCCCAGCATTTT. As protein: CASSLGGGNQPQHF.

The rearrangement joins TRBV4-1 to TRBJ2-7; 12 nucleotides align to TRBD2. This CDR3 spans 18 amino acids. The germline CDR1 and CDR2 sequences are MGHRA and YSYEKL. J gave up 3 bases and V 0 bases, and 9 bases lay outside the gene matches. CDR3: CASSQDPLAGGLVYEQYF. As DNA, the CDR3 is TGCGCCAGCAGCCAAGACCCCCTAGCGGGGGGGCTTGTCTACGAGCAGTACTTC.

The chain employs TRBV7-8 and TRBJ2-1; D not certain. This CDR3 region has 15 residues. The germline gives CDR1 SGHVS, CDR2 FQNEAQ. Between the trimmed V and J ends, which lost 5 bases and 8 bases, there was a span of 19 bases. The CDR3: CASSLGNAHADEQFF. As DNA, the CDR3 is TGTGCCAGCAGCCTTGGAAACGCTCACGCCGATGAGCAGTTCTTC. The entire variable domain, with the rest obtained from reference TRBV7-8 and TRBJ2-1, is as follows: GAGVSQSPRYKVAKRGQDVALRCDPISGHVSLFWYQQALGQGPEFLTYFQNEAQLDKSGLPSDRFFAERPEGSVSTLKIQRTQQEDSAVYLCASSLGNAHADEQFFGPGTRLTVL.

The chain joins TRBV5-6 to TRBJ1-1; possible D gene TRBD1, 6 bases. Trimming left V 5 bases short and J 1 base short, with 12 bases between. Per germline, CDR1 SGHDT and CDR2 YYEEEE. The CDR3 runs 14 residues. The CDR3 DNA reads TGTGCCAGCAGAGTGTGGGGGGCGAACACTGAAGCTTTCTTT. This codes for CASRVWGANTEAFF.

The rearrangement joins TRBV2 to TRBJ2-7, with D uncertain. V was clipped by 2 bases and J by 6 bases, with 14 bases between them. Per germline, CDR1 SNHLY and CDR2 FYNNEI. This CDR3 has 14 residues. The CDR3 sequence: CASSEFQSEGEQYF. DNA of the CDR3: TGTGCCAGCAGTGAATTCCAGTCGGAAGGCGAGCAGTACTTC.

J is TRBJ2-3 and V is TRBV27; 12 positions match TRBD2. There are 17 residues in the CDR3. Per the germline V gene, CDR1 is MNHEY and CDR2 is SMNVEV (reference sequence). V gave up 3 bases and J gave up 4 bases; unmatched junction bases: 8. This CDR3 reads CASSFLTSGRGADTQYF. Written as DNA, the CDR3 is TGTGCCAGCAGTTTTTTGACTAGCGGGAGAGGGGCAGATACGCAGTATTTT.

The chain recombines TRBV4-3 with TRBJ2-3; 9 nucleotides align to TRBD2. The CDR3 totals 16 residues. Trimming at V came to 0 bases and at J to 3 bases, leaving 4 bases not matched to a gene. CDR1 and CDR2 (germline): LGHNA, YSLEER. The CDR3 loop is CASSQERAGGTDTQYF. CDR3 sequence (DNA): TGCGCCAGCAGCCAAGAAAGAGCGGGAGGTACAGATACGCAGTATTTT.

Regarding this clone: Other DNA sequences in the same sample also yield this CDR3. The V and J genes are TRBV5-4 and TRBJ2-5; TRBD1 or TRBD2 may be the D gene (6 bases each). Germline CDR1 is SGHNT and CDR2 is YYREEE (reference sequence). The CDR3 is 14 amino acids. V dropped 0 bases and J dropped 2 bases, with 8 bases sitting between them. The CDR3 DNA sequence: TGTGCCAGCAGCTTGGTAGGGGGGCAAGAGACCCAGTACTTC. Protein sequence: CASSLVGGQETQYF.

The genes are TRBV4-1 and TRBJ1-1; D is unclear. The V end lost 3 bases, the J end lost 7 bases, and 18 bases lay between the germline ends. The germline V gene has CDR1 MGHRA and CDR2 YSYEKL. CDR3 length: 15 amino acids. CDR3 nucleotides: TGCGCCAGCAGCCATGGTGCGGAGGCCCCGTATGAAGCTTTCTTT. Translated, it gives CASSHGAEAPYEAFF.

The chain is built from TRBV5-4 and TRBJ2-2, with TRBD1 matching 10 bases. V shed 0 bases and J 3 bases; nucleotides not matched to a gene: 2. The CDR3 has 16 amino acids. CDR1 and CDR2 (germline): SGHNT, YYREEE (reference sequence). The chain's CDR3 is CASSLAGTGDTGELFF. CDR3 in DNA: TGTGCCAGCAGCTTGGCTGGGACAGGGGACACCGGGGAGCTGTTTTTT.

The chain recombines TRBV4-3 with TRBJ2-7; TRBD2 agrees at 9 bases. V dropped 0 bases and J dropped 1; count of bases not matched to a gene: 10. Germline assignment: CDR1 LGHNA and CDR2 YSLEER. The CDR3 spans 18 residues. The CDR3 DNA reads TGCGCCAGCAGCCAAGATTTAGCGGGGGACCTAGGATCCTACGAGCAGTACTTC. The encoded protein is CASSQDLAGDLGSYEQYF.

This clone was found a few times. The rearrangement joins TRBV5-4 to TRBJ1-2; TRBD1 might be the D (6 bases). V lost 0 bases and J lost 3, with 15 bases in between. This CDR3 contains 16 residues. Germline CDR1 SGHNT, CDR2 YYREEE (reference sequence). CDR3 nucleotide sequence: TGTGCCAGCAGCTTGGAACAGGGCGCGGGTTACTATGGCTACACCTTC. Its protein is CASSLEQGAGYYGYTF. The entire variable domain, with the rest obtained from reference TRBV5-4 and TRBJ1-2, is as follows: ETGVTQSPTHLIKTRGQQVTLRCSSQSGHNTVSWYQQALGQGPQFIFQYYREEENGRGNFPPRFSGLQFPNYSSELNVNALELDDSALYLCASSLEQGAGYYGYTFGSGTRLTVV.

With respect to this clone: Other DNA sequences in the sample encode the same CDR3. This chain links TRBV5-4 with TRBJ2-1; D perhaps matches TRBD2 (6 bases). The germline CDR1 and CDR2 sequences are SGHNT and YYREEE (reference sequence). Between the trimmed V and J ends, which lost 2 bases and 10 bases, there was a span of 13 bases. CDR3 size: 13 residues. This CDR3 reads CASSFGGGDEQFF. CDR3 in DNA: TGTGCCAGCAGCTTCGGTGGCGGGGACGAGCAGTTCTTC.